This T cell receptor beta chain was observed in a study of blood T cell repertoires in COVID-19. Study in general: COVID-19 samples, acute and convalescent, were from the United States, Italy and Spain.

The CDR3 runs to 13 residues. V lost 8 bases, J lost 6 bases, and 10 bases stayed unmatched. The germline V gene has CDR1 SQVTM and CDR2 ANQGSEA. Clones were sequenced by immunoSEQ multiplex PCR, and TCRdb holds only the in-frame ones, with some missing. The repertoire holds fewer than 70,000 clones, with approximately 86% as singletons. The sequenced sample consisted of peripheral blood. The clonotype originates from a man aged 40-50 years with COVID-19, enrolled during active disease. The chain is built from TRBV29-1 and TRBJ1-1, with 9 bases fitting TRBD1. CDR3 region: CSTSDRGLAEAFF. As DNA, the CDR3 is TGCAGCACGTCCGACAGGGGGTTGGCTGAAGCTTTCTTT.